The present entry profiles one T cell receptor (beta chain) with its context. Its antigen is currently unknown. The data derive from a study of shared clonotypes between healthy human individuals. The study, taken as a whole, reports: Across a handful of donors, naive CD4 shared around 5.4%, naive CD8 less than 4%, memory CD4 less than 2.5%, memory CD8 roughly 0.37%. Clonotypes which were not shared had lower generation probabilities than clonotypes that all four donors shared. Naive subsets usually exceeded memory subsets in estimated richness.

CD45RO negativity and positive selection for CCR7 defined naive CD8 cells, a population that excluded terminally differentiated effector memory CD45RA+ cells. DNA at 200 ng, 30,000 or so T cell genomes, went into sorted-subset replicate PCRs. Assay: immunoSEQ multiplex PCR; the TCRdb copy retains only in-frame clones and omits some. The sample holds 2 million to 2.5 million clones, under 95% seen once. In germline, CDR1 is SGDLS, CDR2 YYNGEE. CDR3 length: 14 residues. Unmatched junction bases numbered 5, after V lost 4 bases and J lost 4 bases. The specimen sequenced was naive CD8+ T cells from PBMCs. The chain employs TRBV9 and TRBJ1-1; 9 bases line up with TRBD1. This TCR came from a man between 18 and 29 years old in good health. Some clones in this sample may be carry-over from other donors' samples. CDR3 nucleotide sequence: TGTGCCAGCAGCTCAGACAGGGGGATCACTGAAGCTTTCTTT. This sequence encodes CASSSDRGITEAFF.